This T cell receptor (beta chain) was recovered during a study of a mutant IDH1 vaccine in newly diagnosed glioma (dated by TCRdb to the early 2020s). Some background on the complete study: Patients received eight vaccinations in weeks 1, 3, 5, 7, 11, 15, 19 and 23, corresponding to visits V03 through V10. Peripheral blood samples were drawn at six visits, namely V03 (baseline), V05, V07, V10, V12 and V13. Longitudinal TCRB deep sequencing was done for roughly 23 treated patients, wherever samples were available for exploratory analyses. Vaccination was initiated 4-6 weeks after radiotherapy alone, or concurrently with temozolomide cycles in the chemotherapy-containing groups. Prior to enrollment, patients had been given standard therapy consisting of radiotherapy alone, temozolomide alone, or radiochemotherapy with temozolomide, with the combination given to most patients. Of the roughly 32 patients who were treated, 62.5% were male and approximately 38% were female, and the mean age was around 40 years. Study-wide findings and limitations: PBMC samples for TCRB deep sequencing were selected based on availability. Immune responses induced by the vaccine were seen in approximately 92% of patients across multiple MHC alleles. No apparent relationship was observed between pseudoprogression and alterations in the top peripheral T cell clonotypes detected by TCRB sequencing. It was noted by the authors that analyses of patient blood samples could not be reproduced owing to sample limitations.

Concerning this clone itself: It has no known antigen specificity. No much larger clone is present one base from it, and per-base qualities are unavailable.

The cysteine opens and the phenylalanine closes a CDR3 of 15 amino acids. CDR3 DNA is the only sequence kept; it has 45 bases, read in frame from the first base. The germline V gene (reference sequence) yields LNHNV for CDR1 and YYDKDF for CDR2. V was cut back by 0 bases and J by 7 bases, leaving a gap of 16 bases between them. In the paper's terms, the time point label means: week 23, last vaccination. Each vaccine dose was 300 ug of a 20-mer mutant IDH1 peptide in Montanide, given subcutaneously with topical imiquimod. Newly diagnosed WHO grade 3 or 4 IDH1-mutant astrocytomas showing loss of nuclear ATRX were present in the donors. The samples were drawn from NOA16, a multicentre, single-arm, open-label phase I trial in Germany that tested a mutant IDH1 peptide vaccine in humans for the first time. The DNeasy Blood and Tissue Kit was used to extract genomic DNA from EDTA blood for TCRB sequencing.

Library method: the immunoSEQ multiplex PCR assay. Rearranged TCR beta chain sequences were amplified using the hsTCRB Kit according to the manufacturer's protocol. Sequencing of TCRB libraries was carried out on an Illumina MiSeq. The study's processing was this. Demultiplexing, trimming and gene mapping were performed with the kit vendor's proprietary platform. Sourced from immuneACCESS, this table was stored by TCRdb with only in-frame sequences that have V and J called. A share of the clones is absent; for the studies checked, an unresolved V gene accounts for under half, and the remainder has no known explanation. V, J and clone size reflect that table, while D and trimming were determined from the DNA. The sample has around 85,000 clones on record, 65% to 90% of them singletons. 2.2% of the sample comes from the top ten.

The chain was built from TRBV15 and TRBJ2-7; the D gene assignment is perhaps TRBD1 or TRBD2, with each matching 6 bases. This material consisted of PBMCs, taken from a glioma patient whose treatment included an IDH1 peptide vaccine. The clonotype comes from a man aged 25-45 years with glioma. Some clones in this sample may be carry-over from other donors' samples. CDR3 region: CATSRDRSGAREQYF. In nucleotides, the sequence is TGTGCCACCAGCAGAGATCGGTCGGGGGCACGTGAGCAGTACTTC.